Shown below are 4 T cell receptor beta chains from a single sample sequenced in a study of type 1 regulatory T cells (dated by TCRdb to 2020 to 2022). Their antigen targets remain unknown. The reads were generated on an Illumina MiSeq. TCRdb reprocessed the public reads (quality trimming at Q25 with fastp, clone calling with MiXCR) and kept in-frame beta chains. A single entry per CDR3 protein holds the most common genes and DNA from its merged rows. In all, the sample holds tens of thousands of distinct CDR3 sequences, and 55% to 80% of those were seen once. The biggest ten clones account for roughly 13% of the sample. The sample comprised cultured T cells, either the whole culture or a sorted T cell fraction (not recorded which). Per the publication, the cell subset or site label means: Tr1-enriched cell product generated in vitro against host alloantigens. All receptors come from a human donor in good health.

This clonotype was counted a few times. CDR3 DNA sequence: TGCGCCAGCAGCTACGGGGACAGACCCGGCTCTGGCTACACCTTC. Translating gives CASSYGDRPGSGYTF. V usage is TRBV5-1 and J usage is TRBJ1-2; TRBD1 matches at 7 bases. The junction had 12 bases not matched to a gene; V was cut back by 3 bases and J by 7 bases. The CDR3 is 15 amino acids. CDR1 and CDR2 (germline): SGHRS, YFSETQ.

This sequence joins TRBV29-1 and TRBJ2-2, with a possible D match to TRBD2 (6 bases). Germline assignment: CDR1 SQVTM and CDR2 ANQGSEA. The CDR3 consists of 12 residues. Trimming took 4 bases from V and 7 from J, leaving 10 bases between them. The CDR3 region is CSVGRGIGELFF. The DNA of the CDR3 is TGCAGCGTTGGGAGGGGCATCGGGGAGCTGTTTTTT.

The genes are TRBV2 and TRBJ1-6; D ambiguous. V lost 10 bases and J 6 bases, leaving 16 bases between the germline ends. The CDR3 loop spans 14 amino acids. Germline CDR1 SNHLY, CDR2 FYNNEI. In DNA form, the CDR3 reads TGTGCCACCGCGGAGGCTCGGGGTAATTCACCCCTCCACTTT. This codes for CATAEARGNSPLHF. The full variable domain, its missing parts supplied by reference TRBV2 and TRBJ1-6, is EPEVTQTPSHQVTQMGQEVILRCVPISNHLYFYWYRQILGQKVEFLVSFYNNEISEKSEIFDDQFSVERPDGSNFTLKIRSTKLEDSAMYFCATAEARGNSPLHFGNGTRLTVT.

The CDR3 loop reads CASSMRTGWYGYTF. Written as DNA, the CDR3 is TGTGCCAGCAGCATGAGGACAGGCTGGTATGGCTACACCTTC. V usage is TRBV11-3 and J usage is TRBJ1-2; 7 positions agree with TRBD1. The germline gives CDR1 SGHNT, CDR2 YENEEA. After removal of 5 bases from V and 5 bases from J, the junction contained 8 bases not matched to a gene. The CDR3 covers 14 residues.